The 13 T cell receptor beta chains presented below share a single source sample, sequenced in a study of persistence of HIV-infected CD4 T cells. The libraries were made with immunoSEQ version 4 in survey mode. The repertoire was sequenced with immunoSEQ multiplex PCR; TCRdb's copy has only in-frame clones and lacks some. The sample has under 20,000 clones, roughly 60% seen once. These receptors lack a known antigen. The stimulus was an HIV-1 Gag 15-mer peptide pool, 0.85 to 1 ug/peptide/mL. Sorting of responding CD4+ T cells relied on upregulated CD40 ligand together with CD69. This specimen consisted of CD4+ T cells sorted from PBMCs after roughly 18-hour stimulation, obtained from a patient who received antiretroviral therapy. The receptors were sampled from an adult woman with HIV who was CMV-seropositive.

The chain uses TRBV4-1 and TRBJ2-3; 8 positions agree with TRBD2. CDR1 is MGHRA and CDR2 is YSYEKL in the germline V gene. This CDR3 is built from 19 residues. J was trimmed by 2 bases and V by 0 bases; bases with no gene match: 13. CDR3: CASSQDPNWPGGHTDTQYF. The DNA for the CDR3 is TGCGCCAGCAGCCAAGATCCCAACTGGCCGGGGGGGCACACAGATACGCAGTATTTT.

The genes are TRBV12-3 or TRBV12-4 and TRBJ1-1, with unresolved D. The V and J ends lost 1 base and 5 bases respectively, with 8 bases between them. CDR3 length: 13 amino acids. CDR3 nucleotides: TGTGCCAGCAGTTTAGACCTAAATACTGAAGCTTTCTTT. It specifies CASSLDLNTEAFF.

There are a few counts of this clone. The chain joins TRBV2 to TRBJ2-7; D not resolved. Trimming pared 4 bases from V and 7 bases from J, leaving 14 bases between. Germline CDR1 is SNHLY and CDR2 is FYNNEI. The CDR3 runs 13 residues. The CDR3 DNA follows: TGTGCCAGCAGTGGGGTCTTTGGGCAGGAGCAGTACTTC. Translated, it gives CASSGVFGQEQYF.

The CDR3 region is CASSVTGTSSNEQFF. In DNA, the CDR3 is TGCGCCAGCAGCGTTACCGGGACTAGCAGCAATGAGCAGTTCTTC. The rearrangement uses TRBV5-1 and TRBJ2-1; TRBD2 agrees at 9 bases. The V segment lost 4 bases and the J segment 6 bases; nucleotides outside the gene matches: 8. The germline gives CDR1 SGHRS, CDR2 YFSETQ. This CDR3 spans 15 amino acids.

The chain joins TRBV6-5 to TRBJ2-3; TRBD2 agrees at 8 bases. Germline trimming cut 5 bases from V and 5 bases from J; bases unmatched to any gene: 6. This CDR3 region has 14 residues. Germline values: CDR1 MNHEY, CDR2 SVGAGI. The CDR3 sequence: CASSPGGPRDTQYF. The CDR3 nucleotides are TGTGCCAGCAGTCCGGGGGGGCCTAGAGATACGCAGTATTTT.

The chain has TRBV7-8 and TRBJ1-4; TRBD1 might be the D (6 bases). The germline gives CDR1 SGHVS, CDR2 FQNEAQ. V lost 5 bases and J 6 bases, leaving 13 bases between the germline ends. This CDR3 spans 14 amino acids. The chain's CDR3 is CASSALQGYEKLFF. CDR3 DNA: TGTGCCAGCAGCGCACTACAGGGATATGAAAAACTGTTTTTT.

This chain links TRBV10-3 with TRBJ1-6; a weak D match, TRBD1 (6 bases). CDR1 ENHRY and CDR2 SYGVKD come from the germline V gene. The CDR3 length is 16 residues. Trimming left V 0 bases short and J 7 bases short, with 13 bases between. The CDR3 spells CAISESGQNANSPLHF. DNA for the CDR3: TGTGCCATCAGTGAGTCTGGACAGAACGCGAATTCACCCCTCCACTTT.

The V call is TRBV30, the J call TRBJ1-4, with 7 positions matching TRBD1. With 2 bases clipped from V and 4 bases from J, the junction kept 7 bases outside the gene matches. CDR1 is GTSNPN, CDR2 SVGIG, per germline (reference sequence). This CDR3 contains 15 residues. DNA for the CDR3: TGTGCCTGGAGTCTCCGGACAGGCCGTAATGAAAAACTGTTTTTT. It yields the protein CAWSLRTGRNEKLFF. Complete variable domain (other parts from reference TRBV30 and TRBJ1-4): SQTIHQWPATLVQPVGSPLSLECTVEGTSNPNLYWYRQAAGRGLQLLFYSVGIGQISSEVPQNLSASRPQDRQFILSSKKLLLSDSGFYLCAWSLRTGRNEKLFFGSGTQLSVL.

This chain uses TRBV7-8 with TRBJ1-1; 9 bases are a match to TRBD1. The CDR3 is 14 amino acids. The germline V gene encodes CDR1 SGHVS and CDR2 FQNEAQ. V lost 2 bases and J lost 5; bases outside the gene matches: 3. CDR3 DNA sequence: TGTGCCAGCAGCTTACAGACAGGGGGGACTGAAGCTTTCTTT. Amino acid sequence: CASSLQTGGTEAFF.

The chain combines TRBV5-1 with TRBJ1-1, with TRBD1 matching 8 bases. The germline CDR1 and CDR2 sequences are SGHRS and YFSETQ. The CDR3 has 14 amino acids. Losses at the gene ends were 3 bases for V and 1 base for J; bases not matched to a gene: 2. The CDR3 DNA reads TGCGCCAGCAGCTGGGGACAGGAGAACACTGAAGCTTTCTTT. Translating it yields CASSWGQENTEAFF.

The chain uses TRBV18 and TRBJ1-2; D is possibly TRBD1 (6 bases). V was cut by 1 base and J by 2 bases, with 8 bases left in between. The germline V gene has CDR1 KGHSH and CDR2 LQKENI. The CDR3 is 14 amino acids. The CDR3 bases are TGTGCCAGCTCACCACTGGGGGCGAACTATGGCTACACCTTC. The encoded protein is CASSPLGANYGYTF.

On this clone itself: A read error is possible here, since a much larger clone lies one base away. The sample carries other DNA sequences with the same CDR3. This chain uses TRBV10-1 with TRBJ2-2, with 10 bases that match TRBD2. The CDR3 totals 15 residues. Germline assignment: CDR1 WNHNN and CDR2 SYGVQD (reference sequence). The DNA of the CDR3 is TGCGCCAGCAGCCTCGCGCTAGCGGGGGCCGGGGAACTGTTTTTT. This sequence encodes CASSLALAGAGELFF.

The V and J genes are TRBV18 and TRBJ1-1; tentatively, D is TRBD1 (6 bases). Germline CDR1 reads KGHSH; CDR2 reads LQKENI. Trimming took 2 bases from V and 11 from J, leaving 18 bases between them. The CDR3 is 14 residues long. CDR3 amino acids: CASSPTVANRVAFF. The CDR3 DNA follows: TGTGCCAGCTCACCAACCGTCGCCAACAGGGTGGCTTTCTTT.